This T cell receptor (beta chain) was found in a study of T cell changes during pregnancy in multiple sclerosis (dated by TCRdb to the late 2010s). In terms of the full investigation: Changes in the T cell repertoire over the course of pregnancy were examined in this study in women with multiple sclerosis.

From the cysteine through the phenylalanine, the CDR3 covers 13 amino acids. Left in the record is the CDR3 DNA by itself, 39 bases read in frame from the first base. Looking up the germline V gene (reference sequence) yields CDR1 LNHDA and CDR2 SQIVND. Compared with germline, V lacks 1 base and J lacks 6 bases; bases without a gene match: 3. The library came from the immunoSEQ multiplex PCR assay. Imported from immuneACCESS, the table was reduced by TCRdb to in-frame sequences with V and J called. These copies leave out some clones; in studies compared against another copy, an unresolved V gene accounts for under half, and the cause of the remainder is not known. The sample has over 65,000 clones on record, 80% to 95% of them singletons. The ten top clones hold around 1.8% of the sample. About this clone itself: Its antigen remains unidentified. The input lacks base qualities; no much larger clone sits a single base away.

The rearranged segments are TRBV19 and TRBJ2-7; TRBD1 agrees with 7 junctional bases. The clonotype was recovered from a female donor in good health, enrolled as a control in a pregnancy study. The source was peripheral blood, collected in the first trimester of pregnancy. The DNA reads TGTGCCAGTAGTATAGGCCGGACAGGCGAGCAGTACTTC. This translates into CASSIGRTGEQYF.